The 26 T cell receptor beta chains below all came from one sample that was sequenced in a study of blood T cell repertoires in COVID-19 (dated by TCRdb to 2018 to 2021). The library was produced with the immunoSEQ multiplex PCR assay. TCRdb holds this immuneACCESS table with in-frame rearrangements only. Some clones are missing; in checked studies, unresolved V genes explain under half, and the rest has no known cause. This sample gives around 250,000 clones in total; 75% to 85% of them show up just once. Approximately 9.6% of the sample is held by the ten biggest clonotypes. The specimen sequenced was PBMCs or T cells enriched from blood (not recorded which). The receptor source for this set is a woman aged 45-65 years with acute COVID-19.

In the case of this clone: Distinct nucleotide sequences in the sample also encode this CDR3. The DNA for the CDR3 is TGTGCCAGCAGCGTGGGGACAGGTGAGAATTCACCCCTCCACTTT. Translated: CASSVGTGENSPLHF. The chain joins TRBV9 to TRBJ1-6; TRBD1 matches at 8 bases. V trimming: 2 bases; J trimming: 7 bases; junction bases outside the gene matches: 5. Looked up from germline, CDR1 is SGDLS and CDR2 is YYNGEE. This CDR3 comprises 15 residues.

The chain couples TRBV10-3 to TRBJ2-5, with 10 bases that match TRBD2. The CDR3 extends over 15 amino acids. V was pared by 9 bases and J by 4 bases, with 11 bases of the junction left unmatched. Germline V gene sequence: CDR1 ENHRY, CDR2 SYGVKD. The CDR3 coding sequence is TGTGCCATACGCGAGGGGAGCGGGGGGGTAGAGACCCAGTACTTC. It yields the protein CAIREGSGGVETQYF.

CDR3 region: CASSPYSSYNSPLHF. The CDR3 coding sequence is TGTGCCAGCAGTCCCTATTCCTCCTATAATTCACCCCTCCACTTT. V gene TRBV27 combines with J gene TRBJ1-6; no clear D. With 5 bases removed from V and 0 bases from J, the gap between germline ends came to 8 bases. Germline V gives CDR1 MNHEY, CDR2 SMNVEV (reference sequence). This CDR3 has 15 amino acids.

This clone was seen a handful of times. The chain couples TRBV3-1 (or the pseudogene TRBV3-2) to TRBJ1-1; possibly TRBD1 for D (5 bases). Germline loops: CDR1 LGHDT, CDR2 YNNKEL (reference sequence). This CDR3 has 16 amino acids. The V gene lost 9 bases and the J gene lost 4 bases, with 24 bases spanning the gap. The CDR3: CASRDQGVGSSTEAFF. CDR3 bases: TGTGCCAGTCGAGACCAAGGGGTAGGTAGCAGCACTGAAGCTTTCTTT.

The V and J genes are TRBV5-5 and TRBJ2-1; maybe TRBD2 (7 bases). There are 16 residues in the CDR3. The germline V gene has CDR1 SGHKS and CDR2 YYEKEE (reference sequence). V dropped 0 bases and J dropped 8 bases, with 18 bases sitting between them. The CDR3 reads CASSLEGGRREDEQFF. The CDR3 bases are TGTGCCAGCAGCTTGGAGGGGGGGCGCAGGGAGGATGAGCAGTTCTTC.

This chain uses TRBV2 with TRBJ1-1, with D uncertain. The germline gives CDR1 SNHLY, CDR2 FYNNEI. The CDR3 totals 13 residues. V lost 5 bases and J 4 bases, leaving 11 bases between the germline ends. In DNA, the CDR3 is TGTGCCAGCAGTCTAACAGAGTTCACTGAAGCTTTCTTT. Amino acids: CASSLTEFTEAFF.

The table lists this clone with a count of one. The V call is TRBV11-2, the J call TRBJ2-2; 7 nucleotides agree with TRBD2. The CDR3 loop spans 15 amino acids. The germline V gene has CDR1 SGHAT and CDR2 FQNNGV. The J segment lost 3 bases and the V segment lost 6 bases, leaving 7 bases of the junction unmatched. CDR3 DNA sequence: TGTGCCAGCAGTCAAACGGGGGGATACACCGGGGAGCTGTTTTTT. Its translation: CASSQTGGYTGELFF.

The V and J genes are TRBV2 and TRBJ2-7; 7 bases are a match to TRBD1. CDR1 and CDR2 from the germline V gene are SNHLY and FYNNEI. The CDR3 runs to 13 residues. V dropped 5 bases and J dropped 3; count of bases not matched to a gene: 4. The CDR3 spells CASSRDRNYEQYF. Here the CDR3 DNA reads TGTGCCAGCAGTAGGGACAGAAACTACGAGCAGTACTTC. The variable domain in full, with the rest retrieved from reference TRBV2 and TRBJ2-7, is EPEVTQTPSHQVTQMGQEVILRCVPISNHLYFYWYRQILGQKVEFLVSFYNNEISEKSEIFDDQFSVERPDGSNFTLKIRSTKLEDSAMYFCASSRDRNYEQYFGPGTRLTVT.

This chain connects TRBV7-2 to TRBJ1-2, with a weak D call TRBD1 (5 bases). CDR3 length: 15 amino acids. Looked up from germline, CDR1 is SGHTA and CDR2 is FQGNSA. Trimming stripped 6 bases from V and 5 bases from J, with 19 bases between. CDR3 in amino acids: CASRYRQTPLYGYTF. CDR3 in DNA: TGTGCCAGCAGATATCGACAGACACCTCTATATGGCTACACCTTC. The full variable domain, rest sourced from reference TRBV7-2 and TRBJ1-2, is GAGVSQSPSNKVTEKGKDVELRCDPISGHTALYWYRQSLGQGLEFLIYFQGNSAPDKSGLPSDRFSAERTGGSVSTLTIQRTQQEDSAVYLCASRYRQTPLYGYTFGSGTRLTVV.

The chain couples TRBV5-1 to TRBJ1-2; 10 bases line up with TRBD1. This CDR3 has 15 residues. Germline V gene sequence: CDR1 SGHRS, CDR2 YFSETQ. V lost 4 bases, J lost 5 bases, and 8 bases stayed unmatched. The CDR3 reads CASSGQGEEWYGYTF. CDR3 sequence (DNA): TGCGCCAGCAGCGGACAGGGGGAAGAGTGGTATGGCTACACCTTC.

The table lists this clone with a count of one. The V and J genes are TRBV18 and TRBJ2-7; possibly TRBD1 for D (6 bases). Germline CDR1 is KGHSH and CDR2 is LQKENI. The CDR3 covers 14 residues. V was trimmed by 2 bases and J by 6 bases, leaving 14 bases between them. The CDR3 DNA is TGTGCCAGCTCACCAGAACAGGGAATCCCCGAGCAGTACTTC. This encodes CASSPEQGIPEQYF.

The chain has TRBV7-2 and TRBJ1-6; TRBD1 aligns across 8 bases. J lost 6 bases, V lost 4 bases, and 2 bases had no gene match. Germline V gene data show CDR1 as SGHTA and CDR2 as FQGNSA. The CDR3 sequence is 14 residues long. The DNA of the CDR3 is TGTGCCAGCAGCTCCCAGGGGGCTAATTCACCCCTCCACTTT. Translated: CASSSQGANSPLHF.

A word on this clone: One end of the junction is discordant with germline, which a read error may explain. CDR3 loop: CASTLSRETEAFF. CDR3 DNA: TGTGCCAGCACCTTAAGCAGGGAAACTGAAGCTTTCTTT. V gene TRBV7-2 combines with J gene TRBJ1-1; maybe TRBD1 (5 bases). Germline CDR1 is SGHTA and CDR2 is FQGNSA. The CDR3 is 13 residues long.

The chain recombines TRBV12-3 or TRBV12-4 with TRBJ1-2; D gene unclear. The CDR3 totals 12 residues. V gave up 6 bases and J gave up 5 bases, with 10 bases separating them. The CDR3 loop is CASSKGGYGYTF. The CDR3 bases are TGTGCCAGCAGCAAGGGAGGATATGGCTACACCTTC.

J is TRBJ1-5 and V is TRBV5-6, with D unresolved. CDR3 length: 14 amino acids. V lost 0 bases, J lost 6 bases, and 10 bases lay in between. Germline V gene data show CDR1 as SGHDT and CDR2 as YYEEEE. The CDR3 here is CASSLVGRGQPQHF. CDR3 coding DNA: TGTGCCAGCAGCTTGGTAGGGAGAGGTCAGCCCCAGCATTTT.

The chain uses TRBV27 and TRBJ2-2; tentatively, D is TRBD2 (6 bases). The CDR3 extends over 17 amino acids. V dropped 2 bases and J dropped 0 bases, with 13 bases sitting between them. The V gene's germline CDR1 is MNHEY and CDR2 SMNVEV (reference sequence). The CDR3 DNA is TGTGCCAGCAGTTTAGATCCGGCTAGCGCGAACACCGGGGAGCTGTTTTTT. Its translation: CASSLDPASANTGELFF.

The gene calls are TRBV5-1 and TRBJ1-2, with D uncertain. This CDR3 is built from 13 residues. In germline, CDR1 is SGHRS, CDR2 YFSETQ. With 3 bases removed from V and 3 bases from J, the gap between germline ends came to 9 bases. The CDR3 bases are TGCGCCAGCAGCTACGGCGGGGACTATGGCTACACCTTC. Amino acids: CASSYGGDYGYTF.

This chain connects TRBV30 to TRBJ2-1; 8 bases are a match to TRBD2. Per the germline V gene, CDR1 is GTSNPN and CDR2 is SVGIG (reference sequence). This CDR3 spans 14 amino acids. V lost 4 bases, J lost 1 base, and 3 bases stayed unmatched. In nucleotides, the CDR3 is TGTGCCTGGACCGCTAGCGGGTCCTACAATGAGCAGTTCTTC. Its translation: CAWTASGSYNEQFF.

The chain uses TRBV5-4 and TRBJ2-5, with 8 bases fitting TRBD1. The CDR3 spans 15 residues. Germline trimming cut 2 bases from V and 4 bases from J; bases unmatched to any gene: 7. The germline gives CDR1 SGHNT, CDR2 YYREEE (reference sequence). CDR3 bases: TGTGCCAGCAGCTTAGCCCTCGGACAGGGAGAGACCCAGTACTTC. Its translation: CASSLALGQGETQYF.

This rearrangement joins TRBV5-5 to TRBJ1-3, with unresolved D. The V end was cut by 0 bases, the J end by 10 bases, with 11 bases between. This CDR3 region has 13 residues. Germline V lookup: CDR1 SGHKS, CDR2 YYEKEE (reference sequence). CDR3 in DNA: TGTGCCAGCAGCTTGGAGGCGGGCAGGACCATATATTTT. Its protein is CASSLEAGRTIYF.

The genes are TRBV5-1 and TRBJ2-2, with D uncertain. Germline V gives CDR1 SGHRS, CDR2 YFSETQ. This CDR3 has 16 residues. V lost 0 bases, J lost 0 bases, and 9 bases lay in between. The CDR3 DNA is TGCGCCAGCAGCTTGGCCCCACAGTCGAACACCGGGGAGCTGTTTTTT. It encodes CASSLAPQSNTGELFF.

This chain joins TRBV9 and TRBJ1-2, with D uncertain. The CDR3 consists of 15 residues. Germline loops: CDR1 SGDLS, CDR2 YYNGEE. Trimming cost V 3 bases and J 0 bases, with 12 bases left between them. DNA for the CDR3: TGTGCCAGCAGCGGAATCAGCGAAGCTAACTATGGCTACACCTTC. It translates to CASSGISEANYGYTF.

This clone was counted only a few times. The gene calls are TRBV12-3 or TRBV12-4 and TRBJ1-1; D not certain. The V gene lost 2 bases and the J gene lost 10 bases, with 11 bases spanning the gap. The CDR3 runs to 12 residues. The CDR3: CASSLRSSGAFF. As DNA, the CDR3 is TGTGCCAGCAGTTTACGCAGTTCAGGAGCTTTCTTT.

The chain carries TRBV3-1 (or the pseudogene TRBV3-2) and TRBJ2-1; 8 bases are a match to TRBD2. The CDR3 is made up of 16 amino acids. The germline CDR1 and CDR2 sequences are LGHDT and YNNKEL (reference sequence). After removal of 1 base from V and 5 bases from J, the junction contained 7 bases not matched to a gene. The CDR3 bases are TGTGCCAGCAGCCAAGGCGGGGGGTGGTCCCACAATGAGCAGTTCTTC. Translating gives CASSQGGGWSHNEQFF.

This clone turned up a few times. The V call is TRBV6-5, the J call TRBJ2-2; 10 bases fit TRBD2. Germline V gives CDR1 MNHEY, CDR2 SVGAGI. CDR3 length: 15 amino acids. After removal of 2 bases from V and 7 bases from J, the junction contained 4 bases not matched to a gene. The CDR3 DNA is TGTGCCAGCAGTTACAGCGGGGGGGCAGACGGGGAGCTGTTTTTT. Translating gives CASSYSGGADGELFF.

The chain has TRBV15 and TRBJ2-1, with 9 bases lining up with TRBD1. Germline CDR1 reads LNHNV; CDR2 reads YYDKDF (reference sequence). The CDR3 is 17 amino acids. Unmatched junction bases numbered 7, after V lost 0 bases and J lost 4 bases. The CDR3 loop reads CATSREYGTGPYNEQFF. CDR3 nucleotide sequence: TGTGCCACCAGCAGAGAATACGGGACAGGGCCTTACAATGAGCAGTTCTTC.